Listed below are T cell receptor beta chains from one sample, sequenced in a study of blood T cell repertoires in COVID-19. The table came from immunoSEQ multiplex PCR; TCRdb's copy has only in-frame clones and leaves some out. This sample carries some 430,000 clones, 90% of them seen once, and the ten largest clones take around 0.6%. The sample taken for sequencing was PBMCs or T cells enriched from blood (not recorded which). These receptors originate from a man between 18 and 29 years old who had recovered from COVID-19. Each CDR3 is given with its conserved first and last residue. D genes are given only for firm matches. Only some rows state a clone size, as once, few, many or a class for expanded clones.

CDR3 length: 14; D gene: NA; J gene: TRBJ1-5; V gene: TRBV18; clone size: few; CDR3 DNA: TGTGCCAGCTCACCTCAGGGTTTCGATCAGCCCCAGCATTTT; CDR3 protein: CASSPQGFDQPQHF
CDR3 length: 15; D gene: TRBD1; J gene: TRBJ2-7; V gene: TRBV6-6; clone size: few; CDR3 DNA: TGTGCCAGCAGTTATGGGTCAGGGGGCATCTACGAGCAGTACTTC; CDR3 protein: CASSYGSGGIYEQYF
CDR3 length: 14; D gene: NA; J gene: TRBJ2-2; V gene: TRBV14; clone size: NA; CDR3 DNA: TGTGCCAGCAGCCAAGATAGAGCGACGGGGGAGCTGTTTTTT; CDR3 protein: CASSQDRATGELFF
CDR3 length: 14; D gene: TRBD1; J gene: TRBJ2-5; V gene: TRBV5-1; clone size: NA; CDR3 DNA: TGCGCCAGCAGCTTGGTGTCAGGGGGAGAGACCCAGTACTTC; CDR3 protein: CASSLVSGGETQYF
CDR3 length: 13; D gene: NA; J gene: TRBJ1-6; V gene: TRBV12-3/TRBV12-4; clone size: NA; CDR3 DNA: TGTGCCAGCAGTCTTCGGGGGGGTTCACCCCTCCACTTT; CDR3 protein: CASSLRGGSPLHF
CDR3 length: 12; D gene: TRBD1; J gene: TRBJ1-2; V gene: TRBV19; clone size: NA; CDR3 DNA: TGTGCCAGTAGGACAGGGAGCCATGGCTACACCTTC; CDR3 protein: CASRTGSHGYTF
CDR3 length: 12; D gene: NA; J gene: TRBJ1-1; V gene: TRBV12-3/TRBV12-4; clone size: NA; CDR3 DNA: TGTGCCAGCAGTTTATCCGGGACTGAAGCTTTCTTT; CDR3 protein: CASSLSGTEAFF
CDR3 length: 18; D gene: NA; J gene: TRBJ2-7; V gene: TRBV6-1; clone size: NA; CDR3 DNA: TGTGCCAGCAGTGAAGCCTCTCCTTGGACAGCGAGCTCCTACGAGCAGTACTTC; CDR3 protein: CASSEASPWTASSYEQYF
CDR3 length: 15; D gene: NA; J gene: TRBJ1-5; V gene: TRBV9; clone size: once; CDR3 DNA: TGTGCCAGCAGCGTAGACGGGTTCAGCAATCAGCCCCAGCATTTT; CDR3 protein: CASSVDGFSNQPQHF
CDR3 length: 17; D gene: NA; J gene: TRBJ2-3; V gene: TRBV3-1/TRBV3-2; clone size: NA; CDR3 DNA: TGTGCCAGCAGCCTTATGATCCCTTCACTTAGCGCAGATACGCAGTATTTT; CDR3 protein: CASSLMIPSLSADTQYF
CDR3 length: 16; D gene: NA; J gene: TRBJ1-1; V gene: TRBV5-8; clone size: NA; CDR3 DNA: TGTGCCAGCAGCCCACCTGCGGGGACCTTGAACACTGAAGCTTTCTTT; CDR3 protein: CASSPPAGTLNTEAFF
CDR3 length: 14; D gene: TRBD1; J gene: TRBJ1-1; V gene: TRBV15; clone size: NA; CDR3 DNA: TGTGCCACCAGCGGGGGACAGTGGGACACTGAAGCTTTCTTT; CDR3 protein: CATSGGQWDTEAFF
CDR3 length: 15; D gene: NA; J gene: TRBJ1-5; V gene: TRBV28; clone size: NA; CDR3 DNA: TGTGCCAGCGGACAGCAGGGAAGTGGCAATCAGCCCCAGCATTTT; CDR3 protein: CASGQQGSGNQPQHF
CDR3 length: 15; D gene: NA; J gene: TRBJ1-1; V gene: TRBV19; clone size: NA; CDR3 DNA: TGTGCCAGTAGTAGGAGGAAATTAATGAACACTGAAGCTTTCTTT; CDR3 protein: CASSRRKLMNTEAFF
CDR3 length: 13; D gene: NA; J gene: TRBJ1-2; V gene: TRBV12-3/TRBV12-4; clone size: NA; CDR3 DNA: TGTGCCAGCAACTTTCCGACAAACTATGGCTACACCTTC; CDR3 protein: CASNFPTNYGYTF
CDR3 length: 16; D gene: NA; J gene: TRBJ1-1; V gene: TRBV5-4; clone size: NA; CDR3 DNA: TGTGCCACCACGCCCGGGGGAAACGTTCGGAGGACTGAAGCTTTCTTT; CDR3 protein: CATTPGGNVRRTEAFF
CDR3 length: 13; D gene: NA; J gene: TRBJ1-5; V gene: TRBV6-1; clone size: NA; CDR3 DNA: TGTGCCAGCAGTGATCAAGGGGTCCAGCCCCAGCATTTT; CDR3 protein: CASSDQGVQPQHF
CDR3 length: 13; D gene: NA; J gene: TRBJ1-1; V gene: TRBV30; clone size: NA; CDR3 DNA: TGTGCCTGGGGTAGGGGAGGTATCCCTGAAGCTTTCTTT; CDR3 protein: CAWGRGGIPEAFF
CDR3 length: 13; D gene: TRBD1; J gene: TRBJ1-2; V gene: TRBV10-3; clone size: NA; CDR3 DNA: TGTGCCGTTACGACAGGGGCTAACTATGGCTACACCTTC; CDR3 protein: CAVTTGANYGYTF
CDR3 length: 17; D gene: TRBD1; J gene: TRBJ1-5; V gene: TRBV6-2/TRBV6-3; clone size: NA; CDR3 DNA: TGTGCCAGCAGTATAGCATCCGGGACAGGAGGCAATCAGCCCCAGCATTTT; CDR3 protein: CASSIASGTGGNQPQHF
CDR3 length: 12; D gene: NA; J gene: TRBJ2-1; V gene: TRBV19; clone size: NA; CDR3 DNA: TGTGCCAGTAGTATGAGTCTCAATGAGCAGTTCTTC; CDR3 protein: CASSMSLNEQFF
CDR3 length: 15; D gene: NA; J gene: TRBJ1-4; V gene: TRBV28; clone size: NA; CDR3 DNA: TGTGCCAGCAGTTTCCCGAACGAGGGAAATGAAAAACTGTTTTTT; CDR3 protein: CASSFPNEGNEKLFF
CDR3 length: 16; D gene: TRBD2; J gene: TRBJ2-1; V gene: TRBV3-1/TRBV3-2; clone size: once; CDR3 DNA: TGTGCCAGCAGCCAGTCAACGGGAGGGTCTTACAATGAGCAGTTCTTC; CDR3 protein: CASSQSTGGSYNEQFF
CDR3 length: 14; D gene: TRBD2; J gene: TRBJ2-1; V gene: TRBV5-4; clone size: NA; CDR3 DNA: TGTGCCAGCAGTTTAGCGGGAGCAGAGAATGAGCAGTTCTTC; CDR3 protein: CASSLAGAENEQFF
CDR3 length: 16; D gene: TRBD2; J gene: TRBJ2-4; V gene: TRBV3-1/TRBV3-2; clone size: NA; CDR3 DNA: TGTGCCAGCAGCCCACTAGCGGGACTAGCCAAAAACATTCAGTACTTC; CDR3 protein: CASSPLAGLAKNIQYF
CDR3 length: 15; D gene: TRBD2; J gene: TRBJ2-1; V gene: TRBV9; clone size: NA; CDR3 DNA: TGTGCCAGCAGCGTAGCGGGAGGGTCCTACAATGAGCAGTTCTTC; CDR3 protein: CASSVAGGSYNEQFF
CDR3 length: 13; D gene: NA; J gene: TRBJ2-1; V gene: TRBV27; clone size: once; CDR3 DNA: TGTGCCAGCAGTTTATTTGGGGCTCATGAGCAGTTCTTC; CDR3 protein: CASSLFGAHEQFF
CDR3 length: 14; D gene: TRBD1; J gene: TRBJ1-5; V gene: TRBV6-5; clone size: NA; CDR3 DNA: TGTGCCAGCAGACGGGACAGTAGCGGTCAGCCCCAGCATTTT; CDR3 protein: CASRRDSSGQPQHF
CDR3 length: 16; D gene: TRBD2; J gene: TRBJ2-2; V gene: TRBV28; clone size: NA; CDR3 DNA: TGTGCCAGCAGTTTAGGGACTAGCGGGAGTACCGGGGAGCTGTTTTTT; CDR3 protein: CASSLGTSGSTGELFF
CDR3 length: 17; D gene: NA; J gene: TRBJ2-7; V gene: TRBV28; clone size: NA; CDR3 DNA: TGTGCCAGCAGTTTTGGCCCGGCGGGACTGGCCGACTACGAGCAGTACTTC; CDR3 protein: CASSFGPAGLADYEQYF
CDR3 length: 14; D gene: TRBD2; J gene: TRBJ2-7; V gene: TRBV5-1; clone size: NA; CDR3 DNA: TGCGCCAGCAGCAGGACTAGCGTTCCCTACGAGCAGTACTTC; CDR3 protein: CASSRTSVPYEQYF
CDR3 length: 14; D gene: NA; J gene: TRBJ1-2; V gene: TRBV5-4; clone size: NA; CDR3 DNA: TGTGCCAGCAGCCCGGACAGTTTGGCCTATGGCTACACCTTC; CDR3 protein: CASSPDSLAYGYTF
CDR3 length: 14; D gene: NA; J gene: TRBJ1-5; V gene: TRBV4-1; clone size: NA; CDR3 DNA: TGCGCCAGCAGCCCAGGGAATAGCAATCAGCCCCAGCATTTT; CDR3 protein: CASSPGNSNQPQHF
CDR3 length: 14; D gene: TRBD1; J gene: TRBJ1-5; V gene: TRBV3-1/TRBV3-2; clone size: NA; CDR3 DNA: TGTGCCAGCAGCCCGCGACAGGGAAGCCAGCCCCAGCATTTT; CDR3 protein: CASSPRQGSQPQHF
CDR3 length: 14; D gene: TRBD1; J gene: TRBJ1-5; V gene: TRBV2; clone size: NA; CDR3 DNA: TGTGCCAGCAGTTTGGACAGGGGGAATCAGCCCCAGCATTTT; CDR3 protein: CASSLDRGNQPQHF
CDR3 length: 15; D gene: NA; J gene: TRBJ1-2; V gene: TRBV18; clone size: NA; CDR3 DNA: TGTGCCAGCTCACCGAGCCGCGGGACCAACTATGGCTACACCTTC; CDR3 protein: CASSPSRGTNYGYTF
CDR3 length: 14; D gene: TRBD1; J gene: TRBJ1-6; V gene: TRBV2; clone size: NA; CDR3 DNA: TGTGCCAGCAGCGAGACAGGGAGGAATTCACCCCTCCACTTT; CDR3 protein: CASSETGRNSPLHF
CDR3 length: 13; D gene: TRBD1; J gene: TRBJ2-7; V gene: TRBV29-1; clone size: few; CDR3 DNA: TGCAGCGCCGTAGGACAGGGCTCCTACGAGCAGTACTTC; CDR3 protein: CSAVGQGSYEQYF
CDR3 length: 14; D gene: NA; J gene: TRBJ2-2; V gene: TRBV2; clone size: NA; CDR3 DNA: TGTGCCAGCAGTGGGCAGGGGCCAGCCGGGGAGCTGTTTTTT; CDR3 protein: CASSGQGPAGELFF
CDR3 length: 15; D gene: TRBD1; J gene: TRBJ1-2; V gene: TRBV6-1; clone size: NA; CDR3 DNA: TGTGCCAGCAGTGAACAGGGGGGTGGTAACTATGGCTACACCTTC; CDR3 protein: CASSEQGGGNYGYTF
CDR3 length: 15; D gene: TRBD1; J gene: TRBJ1-2; V gene: TRBV11-3; clone size: NA; CDR3 DNA: TGTGCCAGCAGCTTAGCGGGACAGGTCTACTATGGCTACACCTTC; CDR3 protein: CASSLAGQVYYGYTF
CDR3 length: 15; D gene: NA; J gene: TRBJ2-5; V gene: TRBV28; clone size: NA; CDR3 DNA: TGTGCCAGCAAGGCCAGGGGTAGGGCCCAAGAGACCCAGTACTTC; CDR3 protein: CASKARGRAQETQYF
CDR3 length: 14; D gene: TRBD2; J gene: TRBJ2-3; V gene: TRBV29-1; clone size: NA; CDR3 DNA: TGCAGCGCGTCTAGCGGGGGGGCCGTCGATACGCAGTATTTT; CDR3 protein: CSASSGGAVDTQYF
CDR3 length: 14; D gene: TRBD1; J gene: TRBJ1-5; V gene: TRBV28; clone size: NA; CDR3 DNA: TGTGCCAGCAGTTTGACAGGGGAACGTCAGCCCCAGCATTTT; CDR3 protein: CASSLTGERQPQHF
CDR3 length: 14; D gene: TRBD1; J gene: TRBJ1-5; V gene: TRBV3-1/TRBV3-2; clone size: NA; CDR3 DNA: TGTGCCAGCAGCCAATGGACAGGGGCAGGGCCCCAGCATTTT; CDR3 protein: CASSQWTGAGPQHF
CDR3 length: 17; D gene: NA; J gene: TRBJ2-2; V gene: TRBV3-1/TRBV3-2; clone size: NA; CDR3 DNA: TGTGCCAGCAGCCAAGTCCCACCGGGAGTAGGAACCGGGGAGCTGTTTTTT; CDR3 protein: CASSQVPPGVGTGELFF
CDR3 length: 14; D gene: NA; J gene: TRBJ1-2; V gene: TRBV18; clone size: NA; CDR3 DNA: TGTGCCAGCTCACCCAGCCGGCAGGGGCATGGCTACACCTTC; CDR3 protein: CASSPSRQGHGYTF
CDR3 length: 14; D gene: NA; J gene: TRBJ2-2; V gene: TRBV27; clone size: NA; CDR3 DNA: TGTGCCAGCAGTCAAACTAGAAGCACCGGGGAGCTGTTTTTT; CDR3 protein: CASSQTRSTGELFF
CDR3 length: 16; D gene: TRBD2; J gene: TRBJ2-5; V gene: TRBV7-8; clone size: NA; CDR3 DNA: TGTGCCAGCAGCTTAGGGCGGCGGGAGGGCCGAGAGACCCAGTACTTC; CDR3 protein: CASSLGRREGRETQYF
CDR3 length: 13; D gene: NA; J gene: TRBJ1-6; V gene: TRBV2; clone size: NA; CDR3 DNA: TGTGCCGGGAGGGTGCTACAAAATTCACCCCTCCACTTT; CDR3 protein: CAGRVLQNSPLHF